Presented here are 4 T cell receptor beta chains from one specimen sequenced in a study of blood T cell repertoires in COVID-19. Clones were sequenced by immunoSEQ multiplex PCR, and TCRdb holds only the in-frame ones, with some missing. The data hold just over 25,000 clones, with 88% observed a single time. Input material: peripheral blood. The origin of the receptors is a man aged 70-80 years with acute or convalescent COVID-19.

The rearrangement links TRBV18 to TRBJ2-1, with TRBD2 matching 14 bases. The junction had 3 bases not matched to a gene; V was cut back by 6 bases and J by 5 bases. This CDR3 has 15 residues. Germline CDR1 reads KGHSH; CDR2 reads LQKENI. The CDR3 region has the DNA TGTGCCAGCTCGACTAGCGGGAGGGCAAACAATGAGCAGTTCTTC. Its protein product is CASSTSGRANNEQFF.

This chain joins TRBV7-9 and TRBJ2-7, with D unresolved. Trimming stripped 4 bases from V and 0 bases from J, with 10 bases between. Germline values: CDR1 SEHNR, CDR2 FQNEAQ (reference sequence). The CDR3 consists of 14 residues. The CDR3 reads CASSSAGFSYEQYF. CDR3 DNA sequence: TGTGCCAGCAGCTCCGCAGGATTCTCCTACGAGCAGTACTTC.

The chain has TRBV28 and TRBJ2-3; unclear D gene. This CDR3 contains 14 residues. Germline-derived CDR1 and CDR2 are MDHEN and SYDVKM. V lost 3 bases, J lost 1 base, and 8 bases lay in between. This chain's CDR3 is CASSFLSGTDTQYF. CDR3 coding DNA: TGTGCCAGCAGTTTTCTCTCGGGCACAGATACGCAGTATTTT.

The rearrangement links TRBV24-1 to TRBJ1-2; D gene uncertain. This CDR3 contains 12 residues. CDR1 KGHDR and CDR2 SFDVKD come from the germline V gene. V dropped 4 bases and J dropped 4 bases, with 6 bases sitting between them. CDR3 nucleotide sequence: TGTGCCACCAGTGACGGGGTCTATGGCTACACCTTC. It translates to CATSDGVYGYTF.